This entry lists 11 T cell receptor beta chains sequenced from one sample in a study of cytomegalovirus exposure and HLA in healthy donors. Both 60 Vbeta primers and 13 Jbeta primers went into the PCR. The method was immunoSEQ multiplex PCR; TCRdb's version includes in-frame clones alone and lacks a portion of them. The data contain approximately 140,000 clones, roughly 80% of them singletons. Sequencing was performed on PBMCs. The receptors were gathered from a middle-aged man in good health and CMV-seropositive.

Concerning this clone: A junction boundary mismatches the germline segment, possibly from a read error. The chain employs TRBV7-9 and TRBJ2-7; D remains unclear. Germline V gene lookup returns CDR1 SEHNR and CDR2 FQNEAQ (reference sequence). CDR3 length: 11 amino acids. The CDR3 spells CSSSLTGEQYF. As DNA, the CDR3 is TGTTCCAGCAGCTTAACGGGCGAGCAGTACTTC.

This CDR3 reads CASSLTFGTQYF. The DNA for the CDR3 is TGTGCCAGCAGCTTAACCTTCGGGACCCAGTACTTC. The rearrangement joins TRBV7-2 to TRBJ2-5; no definite D call. Germline CDR1 reads SGHTA; CDR2 reads FQGNSA. This CDR3 comprises 12 residues. Between the trimmed V and J ends, which lost 2 bases and 7 bases, there was a span of 8 bases.

The chain is built from TRBV28 and TRBJ2-3; 12 nucleotides match TRBD1. CDR1 is MDHEN and CDR2 is SYDVKM in the germline V gene. V trimming: 1 base; J trimming: 3 bases; junction bases outside the gene matches: 5. The CDR3 is 17 amino acids. The CDR3 sequence is CASSLSGTGGATDTQYF. As DNA, the CDR3 is TGTGCCAGCAGTTTATCTGGGACAGGGGGCGCGACAGATACGCAGTATTTT.

As DNA, the CDR3 is TGTGCCAGCAGCTTGGGAGGGGGACAGGGCTTTGGCTACACCTTC. This gives the protein CASSLGGGQGFGYTF. The chain carries TRBV5-6 and TRBJ1-2, with 9 bases fitting TRBD1. V shed 0 bases and J 7 bases; nucleotides not matched to a gene: 7. The germline CDR1 and CDR2 sequences are SGHDT and YYEEEE. CDR3 length equals 15 residues.

The chain has TRBV2 and TRBJ2-7; 7 bases are shared with TRBD1. The trim removed 7 bases at V and 3 bases at J, leaving 12 bases unmatched. There are 15 residues in the CDR3. Germline V gives CDR1 SNHLY, CDR2 FYNNEI. The CDR3 sequence: CASTQGQTLYYEQYF. The CDR3 nucleotides read TGTGCCAGCACGCAGGGACAGACCCTTTACTACGAGCAGTACTTC.

This chain uses TRBV4-1 with TRBJ2-5, with 13 nucleotides matching TRBD2. With V trimmed by 3 bases and J by 11 bases, 6 bases remained unmatched. This CDR3 region has 14 residues. CDR1 and CDR2 (germline): MGHRA, YSYEKL. The DNA of the CDR3 is TGCGCCAGCAGCCAGTGGACTAGCGGGAGAGAGCAGTACTTC. Residues: CASSQWTSGREQYF.

The chain carries TRBV5-1 and TRBJ2-5, with 12 nucleotides matching TRBD2. This CDR3 spans 16 amino acids. The germline CDR1 and CDR2 sequences are SGHRS and YFSETQ. Trimming cost V 0 bases and J 4 bases; bases outside gene matches: 4. The CDR3 loop is CASSLELAGGGETQYF. CDR3 DNA: TGCGCCAGCAGCTTGGAACTAGCGGGGGGCGGAGAGACCCAGTACTTC. Full variable domain (rest looked up from reference TRBV5-1 and TRBJ2-5): KAGVTQTPRYLIKTRGQQVTLSCSPISGHRSVSWYQQTPGQGLQFLFEYFSETQRNKGNFPGRFSGRQFSNSRSEMNVSTLELGDSALYLCASSLELAGGGETQYFGPGTRLLVL.

The chain couples TRBV19 to TRBJ1-2, with D tentatively TRBD1 (6 bases). This CDR3 spans 14 amino acids. Germline V gene data show CDR1 as LNHDA and CDR2 as SQIVND (reference sequence). V was pared by 6 bases and J by 8 bases, with 19 bases between. The CDR3: CASRGKGTGHGYTF. The CDR3 DNA is TGTGCCAGTAGGGGTAAGGGAACAGGGCACGGCTACACCTTC.

J is TRBJ1-2 and V is TRBV6-5; 8 bases fit TRBD1. This CDR3 spans 15 amino acids. V trimming: 5 bases; J trimming: 2 bases; junction bases outside the gene matches: 7. CDR1 MNHEY and CDR2 SVGAGI come from the germline V gene. The DNA of the CDR3 is TGTGCCAGCAGTAAAGGACAGGGATCGAACTATGGCTACACCTTC. Its translation is CASSKGQGSNYGYTF.

This chain connects TRBV9 to TRBJ1-2, with D possibly matching TRBD1 (5 bases). CDR3 length: 13 amino acids. Germline CDR1 reads SGDLS; CDR2 reads YYNGEE. With 0 bases removed from V and 7 bases from J, the gap between germline ends came to 10 bases. Here the CDR3 DNA reads TGTGCCAGCAGCGTAGAGTCAGGGCTTGGCTACACCTTC. Amino acid sequence: CASSVESGLGYTF.

The V call is TRBV14, the J call TRBJ1-2; D not certain. V was trimmed by 2 bases and J by 2 bases, leaving 3 bases between them. Looked up from germline, CDR1 is SGHDN and CDR2 is FVKESK. The CDR3 is 12 amino acids. In DNA, the CDR3 is TGTGCCAGCAGCCAACAGAACTATGGCTACACCTTC. Protein: CASSQQNYGYTF.